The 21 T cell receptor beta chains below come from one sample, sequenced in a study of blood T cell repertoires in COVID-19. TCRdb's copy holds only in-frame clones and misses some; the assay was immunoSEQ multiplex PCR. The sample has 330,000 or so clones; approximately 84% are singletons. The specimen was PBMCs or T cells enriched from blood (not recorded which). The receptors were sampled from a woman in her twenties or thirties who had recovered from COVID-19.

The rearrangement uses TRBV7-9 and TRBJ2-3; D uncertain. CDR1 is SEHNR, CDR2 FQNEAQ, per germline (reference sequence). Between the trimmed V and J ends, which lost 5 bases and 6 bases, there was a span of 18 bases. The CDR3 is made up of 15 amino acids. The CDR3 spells CASSAVAYNIDTQYF. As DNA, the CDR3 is TGTGCCAGCAGCGCCGTGGCTTACAATATTGATACGCAGTATTTT.

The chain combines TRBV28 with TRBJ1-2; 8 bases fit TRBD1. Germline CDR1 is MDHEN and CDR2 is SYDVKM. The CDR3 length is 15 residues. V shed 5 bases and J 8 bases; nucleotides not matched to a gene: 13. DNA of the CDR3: TGTGCCAGCAGTCGGACAGGGTTGAACGTTTGGGGCTACACCTTC. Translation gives CASSRTGLNVWGYTF.

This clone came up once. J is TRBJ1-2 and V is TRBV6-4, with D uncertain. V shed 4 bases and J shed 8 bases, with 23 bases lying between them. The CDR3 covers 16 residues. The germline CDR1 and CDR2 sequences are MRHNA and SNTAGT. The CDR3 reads CASSVEPTPLIEGYTF. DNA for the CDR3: TGTGCCAGCAGTGTCGAGCCAACCCCCCTTATTGAGGGCTACACCTTC.

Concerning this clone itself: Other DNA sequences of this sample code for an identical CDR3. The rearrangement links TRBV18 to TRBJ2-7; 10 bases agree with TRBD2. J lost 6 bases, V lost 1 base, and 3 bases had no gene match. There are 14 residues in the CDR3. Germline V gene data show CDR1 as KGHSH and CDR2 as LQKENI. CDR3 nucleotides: TGTGCCAGCTCACCACTAGCGGGAGGAGGCGAGCAGTACTTC. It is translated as CASSPLAGGGEQYF. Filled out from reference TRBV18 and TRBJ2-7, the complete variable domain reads NAGVMQNPRHLVRRRGQEARLRCSPMKGHSHVYWYRQLPEEGLKFMVYLQKENIIDESGMPKERFSAEFPKEGPSILRIQQVVRGDSAAYFCASSPLAGGGEQYFGPGTRLTVT.

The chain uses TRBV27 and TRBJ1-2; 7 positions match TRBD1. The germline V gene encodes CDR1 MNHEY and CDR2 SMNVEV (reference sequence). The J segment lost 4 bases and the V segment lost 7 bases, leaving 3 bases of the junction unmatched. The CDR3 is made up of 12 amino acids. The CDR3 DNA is TGTGCCAGCATGGGGGACAGCTATGGCTACACCTTC. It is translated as CASMGDSYGYTF.

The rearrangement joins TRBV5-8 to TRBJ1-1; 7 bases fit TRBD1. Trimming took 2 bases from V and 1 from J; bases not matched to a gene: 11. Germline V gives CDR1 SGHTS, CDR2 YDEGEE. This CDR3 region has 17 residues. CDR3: CASSLLGQGGWNTEAFF. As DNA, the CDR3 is TGTGCCAGCAGCTTATTAGGGCAGGGGGGATGGAACACTGAAGCTTTCTTT.

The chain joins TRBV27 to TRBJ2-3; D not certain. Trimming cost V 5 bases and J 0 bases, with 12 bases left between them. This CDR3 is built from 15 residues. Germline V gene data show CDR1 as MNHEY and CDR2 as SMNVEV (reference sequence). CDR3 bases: TGTGCCAGCAGTCCTTATAGCATCAGCACAGATACGCAGTATTTT. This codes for CASSPYSISTDTQYF.

The chain's CDR3 is CASSFLAGGYGYTF. In DNA form, the CDR3 reads TGTGCCAGCAGTTTTTTAGCCGGGGGCTATGGCTACACCTTC. The chain carries TRBV27 and TRBJ1-2, with D possibly matching TRBD1 (5 bases). The germline gives CDR1 MNHEY, CDR2 SMNVEV (reference sequence). V was cut by 3 bases and J by 4 bases, with 12 bases left in between. CDR3 size: 14 residues.

The CDR3 loop reads CASSRRYEQYF. The DNA of the CDR3 is TGTGCCAGCAGTCGCCGGTACGAGCAGTACTTC. The chain combines TRBV28 with TRBJ2-7; D remains ambiguous. V dropped 5 bases and J dropped 4 bases, with 6 bases sitting between them. Germline V gene lookup returns CDR1 MDHEN and CDR2 SYDVKM. This CDR3 comprises 11 residues.

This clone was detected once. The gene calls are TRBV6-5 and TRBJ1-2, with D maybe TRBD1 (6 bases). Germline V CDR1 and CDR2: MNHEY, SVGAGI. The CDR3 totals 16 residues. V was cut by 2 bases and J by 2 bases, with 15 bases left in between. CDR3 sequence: CASSYAPGHRNYGYTF. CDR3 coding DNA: TGTGCCAGCAGTTACGCTCCGGGACACCGAAACTATGGCTACACCTTC.

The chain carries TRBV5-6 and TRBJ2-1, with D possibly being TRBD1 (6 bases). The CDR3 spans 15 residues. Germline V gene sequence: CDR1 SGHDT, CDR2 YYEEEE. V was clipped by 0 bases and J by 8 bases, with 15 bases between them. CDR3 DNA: TGTGCCAGCAGCTTGGACGGGACACCTTGGGATGAGCAGTTCTTC. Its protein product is CASSLDGTPWDEQFF.

The CDR3 DNA is TGTGCCAGCAGCCGTTGGCCGGGACTTCAAGAGACCCAGTACTTC. Translated: CASSRWPGLQETQYF. This rearrangement joins TRBV5-6 to TRBJ2-5; perhaps TRBD2 as D (6 bases). This CDR3 region has 15 residues. The germline V gene encodes CDR1 SGHDT and CDR2 YYEEEE. The ends were cut back, 4 bases at V and 2 bases at J, with 15 bases in the middle.

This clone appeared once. The CDR3 loop reads CASSPAGTEGSGNTIYF. The CDR3 DNA reads TGTGCCAGCTCACCGGCCGGGACAGAGGGCTCTGGAAACACCATATATTTT. V is TRBV18 and J is TRBJ1-3, with 7 bases fitting TRBD1. This CDR3 has 17 amino acids. J lost 0 bases, V lost 3 bases, and 8 bases had no gene match. The germline CDR1 and CDR2 sequences are KGHSH and LQKENI. The entire variable domain, with the rest obtained from reference TRBV18 and TRBJ1-3, is as follows: NAGVMQNPRHLVRRRGQEARLRCSPMKGHSHVYWYRQLPEEGLKFMVYLQKENIIDESGMPKERFSAEFPKEGPSILRIQQVVRGDSAAYFCASSPAGTEGSGNTIYFGEGSWLTVV.

CDR3: CATSREASGTYEQYF. The CDR3 nucleotides are TGTGCCACCAGCAGAGAGGCTAGCGGAACCTACGAGCAGTACTTC. The chain is built from TRBV15 and TRBJ2-7, with TRBD2 matching 7 bases. The trim removed 0 bases at V and 2 bases at J, leaving 4 bases unmatched. Per germline, CDR1 LNHNV and CDR2 YYDKDF (reference sequence). The CDR3 spans 15 residues. Full variable domain (outside the CDR3, taken from reference TRBV15 and TRBJ2-7): DAMVIQNPRYQVTQFGKPVTLSCSQTLNHNVMYWYQQKSSQAPKLLFHYYDKDFNNEADTPDNFQSRRPNTSFCFLDIRSPGLGDTAMYLCATSREASGTYEQYFGPGTRLTVT.

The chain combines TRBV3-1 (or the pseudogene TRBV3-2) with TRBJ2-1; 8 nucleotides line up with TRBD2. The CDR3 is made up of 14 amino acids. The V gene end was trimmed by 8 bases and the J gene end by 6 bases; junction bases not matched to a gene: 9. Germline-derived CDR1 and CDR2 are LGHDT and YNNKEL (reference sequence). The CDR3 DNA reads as TGTGCCAGCCGCTCGGGGGGGCCCTTCAATGAGCAGTTCTTC. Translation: CASRSGGPFNEQFF.

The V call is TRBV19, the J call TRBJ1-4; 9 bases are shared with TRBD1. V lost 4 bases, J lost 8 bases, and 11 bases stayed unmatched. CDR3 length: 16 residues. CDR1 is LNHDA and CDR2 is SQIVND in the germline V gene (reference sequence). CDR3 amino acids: CASSRGPGQGWEKLFF. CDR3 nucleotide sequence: TGTGCCAGTAGTAGAGGACCGGGACAGGGATGGGAAAAACTGTTTTTT. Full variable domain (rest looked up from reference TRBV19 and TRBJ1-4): DGGITQSPKYLFRKEGQNVTLSCEQNLNHDAMYWYRQDPGQGLRLIYYSQIVNDFQKGDIAEGYSVSREKKESFPLTVTSAQKNPTAFYLCASSRGPGQGWEKLFFGSGTQLSVL.

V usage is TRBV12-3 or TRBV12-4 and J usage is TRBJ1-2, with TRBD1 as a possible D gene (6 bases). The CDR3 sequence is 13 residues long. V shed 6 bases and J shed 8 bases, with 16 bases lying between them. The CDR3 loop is CASSSHRAGGYTF. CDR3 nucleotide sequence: TGTGCCAGCAGCTCACACAGGGCAGGGGGCTACACCTTC.

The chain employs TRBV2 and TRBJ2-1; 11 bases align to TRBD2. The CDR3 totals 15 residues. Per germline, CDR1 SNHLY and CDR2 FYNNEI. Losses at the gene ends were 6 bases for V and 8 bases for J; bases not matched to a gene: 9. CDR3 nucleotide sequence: TGTGCCAGCAGGGTACTAGCGGGGGCCAGCGATGAGCAGTTCTTC. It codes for CASRVLAGASDEQFF.

The CDR3 bases are TGTGCCAGCACCGAACAGGGAAGCAACTATGGCTACACCTTC. Amino acids: CASTEQGSNYGYTF. The J gene is TRBJ1-2, the V gene TRBV2; maybe TRBD1 (6 bases). Trimming left V 7 bases short and J 2 bases short, with 14 bases between. Germline lookup yields CDR1 SNHLY and CDR2 FYNNEI. The length of the CDR3 is 14 residues.

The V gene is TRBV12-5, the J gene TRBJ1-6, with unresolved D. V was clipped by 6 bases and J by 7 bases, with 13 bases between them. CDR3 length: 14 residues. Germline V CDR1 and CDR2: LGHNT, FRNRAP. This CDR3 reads CASGLSGWNSPLHF. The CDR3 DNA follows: TGTGCTAGTGGCCTTTCGGGGTGGAATTCACCCCTCCACTTT.

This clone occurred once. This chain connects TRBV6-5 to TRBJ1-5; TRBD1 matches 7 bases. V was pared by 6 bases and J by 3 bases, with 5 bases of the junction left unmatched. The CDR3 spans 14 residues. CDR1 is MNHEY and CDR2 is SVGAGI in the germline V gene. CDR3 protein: CASSRGGFNQPQHF. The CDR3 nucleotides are TGTGCCAGCAGCCGAGGGGGCTTCAATCAGCCCCAGCATTTT.